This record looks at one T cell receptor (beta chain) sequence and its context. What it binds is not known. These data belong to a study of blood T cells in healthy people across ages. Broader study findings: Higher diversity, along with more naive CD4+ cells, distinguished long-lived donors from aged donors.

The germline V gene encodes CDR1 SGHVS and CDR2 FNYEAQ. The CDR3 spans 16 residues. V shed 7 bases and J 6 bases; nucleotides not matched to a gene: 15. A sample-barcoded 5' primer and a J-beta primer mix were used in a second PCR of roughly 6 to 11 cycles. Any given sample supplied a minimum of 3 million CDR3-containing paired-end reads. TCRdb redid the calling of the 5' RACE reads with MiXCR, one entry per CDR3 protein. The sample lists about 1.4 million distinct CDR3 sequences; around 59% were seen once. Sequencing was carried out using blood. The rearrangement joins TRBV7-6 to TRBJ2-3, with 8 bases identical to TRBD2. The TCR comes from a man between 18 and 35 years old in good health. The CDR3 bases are TGTGCCAGCACCCCCTCCCGGGGGGGCCGGGTGGATACGCAGTATTTT. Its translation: CASTPSRGGRVDTQYF.